The 28 T cell receptor beta chains listed next were all sequenced from one sample in a study of blood T cell repertoires in COVID-19. The protocol was immunoSEQ multiplex PCR, while the TCRdb copy is restricted to in-frame clones and leaves out a portion. The sample shows roughly 250,000 clones, approximately 86% of them seen only once. Sequencing used peripheral blood. Receptors originate from a man aged 35 to 55 who had recovered from COVID-19.

This chain joins TRBV2 and TRBJ1-2; 9 bases line up with TRBD1. V dropped 6 bases and J dropped 4; count of bases not matched to a gene: 6. The V gene's germline CDR1 is SNHLY and CDR2 FYNNEI. The CDR3 spans 14 residues. The CDR3 DNA sequence: TGTGCCAGCAGGATGGGACAGGGTGTCTATGGCTACACCTTC. Its translation is CASRMGQGVYGYTF.

This rearrangement joins TRBV10-3 to TRBJ1-5; 10 bases are a match to TRBD1. In germline, CDR1 is ENHRY, CDR2 SYGVKD. V shed 3 bases, J shed 7 bases, and the junction held 6 bases outside the gene matches. The CDR3 loop spans 15 amino acids. This CDR3 is CAISERDRGTQPQHF. For the CDR3, the DNA is TGTGCCATCAGTGAAAGGGACAGGGGTACCCAGCCCCAGCATTTT.

On this clone: Different DNA sequences within this sample yield the same CDR3. The chain has TRBV2 and TRBJ2-7, with 14 bases lining up with TRBD2. The CDR3 spans 15 residues. J lost 4 bases, V lost 6 bases, and 5 bases had no gene match. The germline gives CDR1 SNHLY, CDR2 FYNNEI. CDR3 region: CASSLGLAGGYEQYF. CDR3 in DNA: TGTGCCAGCAGCCTAGGACTAGCGGGAGGATACGAGCAGTACTTC.

The chain has TRBV9 and TRBJ2-3; 7 nucleotides align to TRBD1. V shed 4 bases, J shed 4 bases, and the junction held 6 bases outside the gene matches. The CDR3 totals 14 residues. CDR1 SGDLS and CDR2 YYNGEE come from the germline V gene. CDR3 amino acids: CASSYGTASDTQYF. DNA for the CDR3: TGTGCCAGCAGCTACGGGACAGCCTCAGATACGCAGTATTTT.

The chain combines TRBV25-1 with TRBJ2-5; a possible D gene is TRBD1 (5 bases). CDR1 and CDR2 (germline): MGHDK, SYGVNS. CDR3 length: 11 residues. Trimming shortened V by 7 bases and J by 7 bases, and 10 bases separated the two germline ends. CDR3 in DNA: TGTGCCAGCAAGCAGGGCAGGACCCAGTACTTC. The encoded protein is CASKQGRTQYF.

This rearrangement joins TRBV9 to TRBJ2-1; D is undetermined. Trimming left V 0 bases short and J 9 bases short, with 19 bases between. This CDR3 is 16 amino acids long. Germline V gene lookup returns CDR1 SGDLS and CDR2 YYNGEE. CDR3 sequence: CASSVAAVVAVGEQFF. Here the CDR3 DNA reads TGTGCCAGCAGCGTAGCGGCGGTCGTGGCTGTCGGTGAGCAGTTCTTC.

The chain has TRBV29-1 and TRBJ2-1; D is undetermined. Trimming cost V 4 bases and J 8 bases, with 9 bases left between them. This CDR3 is 11 amino acids long. Germline V CDR1 and CDR2: SQVTM, ANQGSEA. CDR3 loop: CSVARIDEQFF. Written as DNA, the CDR3 is TGCAGCGTTGCCAGGATTGATGAGCAGTTCTTC.

The chain recombines TRBV3-1 (or the pseudogene TRBV3-2) with TRBJ2-3; the match to TRBD2 covers 14 bases. J gave up 5 bases and V 1 base, and 8 bases lay outside the gene matches. Per the germline V gene, CDR1 is LGHDT and CDR2 is YNNKEL (reference sequence). The CDR3 covers 18 residues. As DNA, the CDR3 is TGTGCCAGCAGCCAAGGGCGGGGACTAGCGGGGGATGGAGATACGCAGTATTTT. This sequence encodes CASSQGRGLAGDGDTQYF.

V and J are TRBV6-6 and TRBJ2-1, with 9 bases fitting TRBD2. V gave up 5 bases and J gave up 5 bases; unmatched junction bases: 10. CDR3 length: 16 amino acids. The germline gives CDR1 MNHNY, CDR2 SVGAGI (reference sequence). CDR3 amino acids: CASSGTGSGGHNEQFF. In DNA form, the CDR3 reads TGTGCCAGCAGTGGAACCGGAAGCGGGGGGCACAATGAGCAGTTCTTC.

J is TRBJ1-5 and V is TRBV21-1; the D call of TRBD1 is as the table states it, not checked on the DNA. TRBV21-1 is given as a pseudogene. This CDR3 is 16 amino acids long. For the CDR3, the DNA is TGTGCCAGCAGCGCCATGGGACAGGGGTCGGATCAGCCCCAGCATTTT. Protein product: CASSAMGQGSDQPQHF.

The rearrangement uses TRBV2 and TRBJ2-3, with a tentative D call TRBD1 (6 bases). The V gene lost 6 bases and the J gene lost 2 bases, with 9 bases spanning the gap. From germline, CDR1 is SNHLY and CDR2 FYNNEI. The CDR3 extends over 13 amino acids. Here the CDR3 reads CASRDSFTDTQYF. The DNA of the CDR3 is TGTGCCAGCAGGGACAGCTTCACAGATACGCAGTATTTT. Supplemented by reference TRBV2 and TRBJ2-3, the full variable domain reads EPEVTQTPSHQVTQMGQEVILRCVPISNHLYFYWYRQILGQKVEFLVSFYNNEISEKSEIFDDQFSVERPDGSNFTLKIRSTKLEDSAMYFCASRDSFTDTQYFGPGTRLTVL.

The chain carries TRBV27 and TRBJ2-7; the D is unclear. Germline values: CDR1 MNHEY, CDR2 SMNVEV (reference sequence). Trimming stripped 4 bases from V and 2 bases from J, with 12 bases between. CDR3 length: 14 residues. The CDR3 sequence is CASSSRTSPYEQYF. For the CDR3, the DNA is TGTGCCAGCAGTTCCCGCACGAGCCCCTACGAGCAGTACTTC.

The CDR3 DNA reads TGTGCCAGCAGTTACTCTGGGCGCCGTAATGAAAAACTGTTTTTT. It yields the protein CASSYSGRRNEKLFF. The gene calls are TRBV6-5 and TRBJ1-4, with D unresolved. CDR3 size: 15 residues. Germline CDR1 MNHEY, CDR2 SVGAGI. The V end was cut by 0 bases, the J end by 4 bases, with 9 bases between.

The V gene is TRBV11-2, the J gene TRBJ1-4; D is undetermined. V lost 4 bases and J 8 bases, leaving 8 bases between the germline ends. CDR3 size: 12 residues. Germline V gene sequence: CDR1 SGHAT, CDR2 FQNNGV. The CDR3 loop reads CASSSPREKLFF. CDR3 in DNA: TGTGCCAGCAGCTCACCCAGGGAAAAACTGTTTTTT.

The CDR3 loop is CASSRLTSGGYNEQFF. The CDR3, as DNA: TGCGCCAGCAGCCGCCTCACTAGCGGGGGCTACAATGAGCAGTTCTTC. This sequence joins TRBV5-1 and TRBJ2-1, with 11 positions matching TRBD2. From germline, CDR1 is SGHRS and CDR2 YFSETQ. Germline trimming cut 4 bases from V and 3 bases from J; bases unmatched to any gene: 6. The CDR3 is made up of 16 amino acids.

The genes are TRBV30 and TRBJ2-7; D is uncertain. V was shortened by 0 bases and J by 3 bases, with 6 bases between the two germline ends. CDR3 length: 12 residues. CDR1 and CDR2 (germline): GTSNPN, SVGIG (reference sequence). The CDR3 protein is CAWSVSRYEQYF. The CDR3 DNA is TGTGCCTGGAGTGTATCCCGCTACGAGCAGTACTTC.

This clone appeared many times. The chain recombines TRBV4-2 with TRBJ1-2; a weak D match, TRBD1 (6 bases). The V end was cut by 1 base, the J end by 7 bases, with 10 bases between. Looked up from germline, CDR1 is LGHNA and CDR2 is YNFKEQ. The CDR3 sequence is 13 residues long. CDR3 coding DNA: TGTGCCAGCAGCCAAGCGAGGGGGTTTGGCTACACCTTC. Translation: CASSQARGFGYTF.

The chain is built from TRBV21-1 and TRBJ1-2; the DNA was not used to check the table's D call, TRBD1. TRBV21-1 is annotated as a pseudogene. This CDR3 is built from 15 residues. CDR3 DNA sequence: TGTGCCAGCAGCAAGGGGGACACGGGTAACTATGGCTACACCTTC. This gives the protein CASSKGDTGNYGYTF.

This clone occurred a few times. The chain couples TRBV9 to TRBJ2-1; 11 nucleotides line up with TRBD2. The CDR3 length is 16 residues. Losses at the gene ends were 4 bases for V and 7 bases for J; bases not matched to a gene: 10. Germline assignment: CDR1 SGDLS and CDR2 YYNGEE. CDR3 sequence (DNA): TGTGCCAGCAGCCCCTCAATAGCGGGGGGGCTGAATGAGCAGTTCTTC. The encoded protein is CASSPSIAGGLNEQFF.

This rearrangement joins TRBV27 to TRBJ2-7; 8 nucleotides align to TRBD1. Germline values: CDR1 MNHEY, CDR2 SMNVEV (reference sequence). Trimming at V came to 5 bases and at J to 0 bases, leaving 6 bases not matched to a gene. This CDR3 is 15 amino acids long. The CDR3 DNA sequence: TGTGCCAGCAGTCCCCGGGACAGGCCCTCCTACGAGCAGTACTTC. Translation: CASSPRDRPSYEQYF.

The chain has TRBV6-5 and TRBJ1-1; tentative D call: TRBD1 (6 bases). The CDR3 extends over 13 amino acids. Trimming cost V 9 bases and J 5 bases, with 16 bases left between them. Germline CDR1 MNHEY, CDR2 SVGAGI. CDR3 DNA: TGTGCCAGTCAAAACAGGGTACGAACTGAAGCTTTCTTT. Protein sequence: CASQNRVRTEAFF.

V usage is TRBV12-3 or TRBV12-4 and J usage is TRBJ1-1; D gene uncertain. V lost 3 bases and J 5 bases, leaving 10 bases between the germline ends. The CDR3 sequence is 13 residues long. The CDR3 region has the DNA TGTGCCAGCAGTTTGGATCCGGGGACTGAAGCTTTCTTT. It specifies CASSLDPGTEAFF.

This clone was found once. The chain couples TRBV6-1 to TRBJ2-3; D unresolved. Between the trimmed V and J ends, which lost 7 bases and 6 bases, there was a span of 11 bases. The CDR3 runs to 12 residues. CDR1 is MNHNS and CDR2 is SASEGT in the germline V gene. CDR3 sequence: CASKLRWDTQYF. Written as DNA, the CDR3 is TGTGCCAGCAAGCTTCGGTGGGATACGCAGTATTTT.

The rearrangement joins TRBV19 to TRBJ2-3, with TRBD2 matching 11 bases. V lost 7 bases and J lost 0; bases outside the gene matches: 3. This CDR3 spans 15 amino acids. CDR1 and CDR2 (germline): LNHDA, SQIVND (reference sequence). CDR3 in DNA: TGTGCCAGTACCTTAGCGGGGGGGAGCACAGATACGCAGTATTTT. Translating it yields CASTLAGGSTDTQYF.

The chain links TRBV5-1 to TRBJ1-2, with D unresolved. The length of the CDR3 is 13 residues. V dropped 0 bases and J dropped 4 bases, with 7 bases sitting between them. Germline V gene data show CDR1 as SGHRS and CDR2 as YFSETQ. In DNA form, the CDR3 reads TGCGCCAGCAGCTTGGAAGTTAGCTATGGCTACACCTTC. Translating it yields CASSLEVSYGYTF.

The CDR3, as DNA: TGTGCCAGCAGGGGAGGGACAGGGGGTGTTTGGGTGGGGCAGTACTTC. Its protein product is CASRGGTGGVWVGQYF. The rearrangement links TRBV27 to TRBJ2-7; 11 nucleotides align to TRBD1. V shed 6 bases and J 9 bases; nucleotides not matched to a gene: 16. From germline, CDR1 is MNHEY and CDR2 SMNVEV (reference sequence). This CDR3 is 16 amino acids long.

The chain carries TRBV15 and TRBJ1-3, with TRBD1 identical over 7 bases. The CDR3 length is 16 residues. V trimming: 1 base; J trimming: 2 bases; junction bases outside the gene matches: 5. Germline assignment: CDR1 LNHNV and CDR2 YYDKDF (reference sequence). Here the CDR3 DNA reads TGTGCCACCAGCAGAGCAGGGACAGTAACTGGAAACACCATATATTTT. It specifies CATSRAGTVTGNTIYF.

The gene calls are TRBV11-2 and TRBJ2-1; tentatively, D is TRBD2 (5 bases). Between the trimmed V and J ends, which lost 8 bases and 9 bases, there was a span of 11 bases. CDR3 length equals 11 residues. The V gene's germline CDR1 is SGHAT and CDR2 FQNNGV. CDR3 amino acids: CASPEGTEQFF. The CDR3 DNA is TGTGCCAGCCCCGAGGGTACTGAGCAGTTCTTC. Combining the CDR3 with reference TRBV11-2 and TRBJ2-1 gives the whole variable domain EAGVAQSPRYKIIEKRQSVAFWCNPISGHATLYWYQQILGQGPKLLIQFQNNGVVDDSQLPKDRFSAERLKGVDSTLKIQPAKLEDSAVYLCASPEGTEQFFGPGTRLTVL.